The 25 T cell receptor beta chains below were found in one sample sequenced in a study of T cell clones after liver transplantation. Generated by immunoSEQ multiplex PCR, the TCRdb table keeps only in-frame clones and is missing some. The sample yields around 110,000 clones, 90% seen once. Sequenced material: CD4+ T cells from blood, taken 12 months after liver transplant. Receptors were obtained from a human patient who received a liver transplant. Some T cells may have originated in the graft donor.

The chain is built from TRBV19 and TRBJ2-1; D uncertain. V was cut by 3 bases and J by 0 bases, with 6 bases left in between. The CDR3 is made up of 14 amino acids. Germline V gives CDR1 LNHDA, CDR2 SQIVND (reference sequence). The CDR3 region is CASSILSSYNEQFF. The CDR3 DNA is TGTGCCAGTAGTATCCTCTCCTCCTACAATGAGCAGTTCTTC.

V gene TRBV29-1 combines with J gene TRBJ2-2, with D maybe TRBD1 (5 bases). V shed 4 bases and J shed 4 bases, with 7 bases lying between them. Looked up from germline, CDR1 is SQVTM and CDR2 is ANQGSEA. This CDR3 contains 12 residues. The CDR3 is CSVVGVTGELFF. CDR3 sequence (DNA): TGCAGCGTTGTAGGGGTCACCGGGGAGCTGTTTTTT.

V is TRBV28 and J is TRBJ2-7, with 9 positions matching TRBD2. Germline V gene data show CDR1 as MDHEN and CDR2 as SYDVKM. The junction had 10 bases not matched to a gene; V was cut back by 6 bases and J by 7 bases. This CDR3 spans 14 amino acids. CDR3 DNA: TGTGCCAGCAGCTTGGTGCGGGAGGGGGGTGAGCAGTACTTC. Residues: CASSLVREGGEQYF.

This chain links TRBV6-1 with TRBJ1-5, with D tentatively TRBD1 (5 bases). The CDR3 has 18 residues. Germline V lookup: CDR1 MNHNS, CDR2 SASEGT. V lost 4 bases to trimming and J lost 0 bases, with 19 bases between them. The CDR3: CASSGPAGRVYSNQPQHF. Written as DNA, the CDR3 is TGTGCCAGCAGTGGGCCCGCGGGGCGAGTTTATAGCAATCAGCCCCAGCATTTT.

The V call is TRBV6-1, the J call TRBJ2-7; 9 nucleotides line up with TRBD2. Germline V CDR1 and CDR2: MNHNS, SASEGT. With V trimmed by 3 bases and J by 2 bases, 8 bases remained unmatched. This CDR3 region has 16 residues. The CDR3 loop is CASSESLAGRTYEQYF. The DNA of the CDR3 is TGTGCCAGCAGTGAGAGTCTAGCGGGACGAACCTACGAGCAGTACTTC.

This chain connects TRBV19 to TRBJ2-5; 8 bases fit TRBD1. Germline CDR1 reads LNHDA; CDR2 reads SQIVND (reference sequence). The junction had 5 bases not matched to a gene; V was cut back by 4 bases and J by 4 bases. CDR3 length: 14 amino acids. The CDR3: CASSTPTGAETQYF. The CDR3 DNA sequence: TGTGCCAGTAGTACCCCGACAGGGGCAGAGACCCAGTACTTC.

This chain uses TRBV9 with TRBJ2-5; the D gene is possibly TRBD2 (6 bases). In germline, CDR1 is SGDLS, CDR2 YYNGEE. The CDR3 sequence is 14 residues long. Trimming cost V 0 bases and J 4 bases, with 10 bases left between them. The CDR3 coding sequence is TGTGCCAGCAGCGTAGGCGGGACTGGAGAGACCCAGTACTTC. Amino acid sequence: CASSVGGTGETQYF.

This clone occurred once. V gene TRBV28 combines with J gene TRBJ2-1; 13 bases agree with TRBD2. The CDR3 is made up of 16 amino acids. V lost 6 bases, J lost 1 base, and 3 bases stayed unmatched. Germline CDR1 is MDHEN and CDR2 is SYDVKM. Here the CDR3 DNA reads TGTGCCAGCAGAAAGGGACTAGCGGGATCCTACAATGAGCAGTTCTTC. Translation gives CASRKGLAGSYNEQFF.

The count of this clone is one. The chain combines TRBV19 with TRBJ1-2; 8 nucleotides align to TRBD1. V lost 6 bases to trimming and J lost 2 bases; unmatched junction nucleotides: 5. The CDR3 is made up of 14 amino acids. Germline lookup yields CDR1 LNHDA and CDR2 SQIVND (reference sequence). CDR3 loop: CASRGQVVNYGYTF. The CDR3, as DNA: TGTGCCAGTAGGGGACAGGTAGTAAACTATGGCTACACCTTC.

CDR3 nucleotide sequence: TGTGCCAGCAGCGTAGCCGGCAAACAAGAGCAGTACTTC. This codes for CASSVAGKQEQYF. The V gene is TRBV9, the J gene TRBJ2-7; D not resolved. The CDR3 covers 13 residues. Trimming cost V 0 bases and J 7 bases, with 11 bases left between them. The germline gives CDR1 SGDLS, CDR2 YYNGEE.

V and J are TRBV25-1 and TRBJ2-5, with 14 bases identical to TRBD2. J was trimmed by 5 bases and V by 8 bases; bases with no gene match: 16. From germline, CDR1 is MGHDK and CDR2 SYGVNS. The CDR3 is made up of 18 amino acids. This chain's CDR3 is CASSRMGTSGRGGETQYF. The CDR3 DNA sequence: TGTGCCAGCTCCCGAATGGGGACTAGCGGGAGAGGTGGGGAGACCCAGTACTTC.

With regard to this clone: The sample carries other DNA sequences with the same CDR3. This sequence joins TRBV19 and TRBJ1-1; TRBD1 might be the D (5 bases). Per the germline V gene, CDR1 is LNHDA and CDR2 is SQIVND (reference sequence). Trimming pared 1 base from V and 3 bases from J, leaving 9 bases between. This CDR3 comprises 14 residues. The DNA of the CDR3 is TGTGCCAGTAGTATAGGGGGCGGATACACTGAAGCTTTCTTT. It yields the protein CASSIGGGYTEAFF. The full variable domain, with the rest looked up from reference TRBV19 and TRBJ1-1, is DGGITQSPKYLFRKEGQNVTLSCEQNLNHDAMYWYRQDPGQGLRLIYYSQIVNDFQKGDIAEGYSVSREKKESFPLTVTSAQKNPTAFYLCASSIGGGYTEAFFGQGTRLTVV.

This clone is a singleton in its sample. This chain uses TRBV5-6 with TRBJ1-1, with D uncertain. With 4 bases removed from V and 1 base from J, the gap between germline ends came to 11 bases. Germline V CDR1 and CDR2: SGHDT, YYEEEE. The CDR3 is 14 residues long. Here the CDR3 DNA reads TGTGCCAGCAGCGTCACGGGAGGGAACACTGAAGCTTTCTTT. Translation gives CASSVTGGNTEAFF.

The chain carries TRBV25-1 and TRBJ1-1; TRBD1 might be the D (6 bases). The germline gives CDR1 MGHDK, CDR2 SYGVNS. There are 15 residues in the CDR3. V lost 1 base to trimming and J lost 4 bases, with 13 bases between them. The CDR3 DNA sequence: TGTGCCAGCAGTGAATTAAGAGGAGGGGGCACTGAAGCTTTCTTT. It is translated as CASSELRGGGTEAFF.

This chain connects TRBV2 to TRBJ2-2, with 13 positions matching TRBD2. This CDR3 has 13 residues. V gave up 11 bases and J gave up 6 bases; unmatched junction bases: 3. Germline V lookup: CDR1 SNHLY, CDR2 FYNNEI. CDR3 sequence (DNA): TGTGCCCAGGGACTAGCGGGATCCGGGGAGCTGTTTTTT. Protein product: CAQGLAGSGELFF.

This chain links TRBV5-6 with TRBJ2-1; weak D call: TRBD1 (5 bases). Deletions cut 3 bases from V and 10 bases from J, with 14 bases between. The germline CDR1 and CDR2 sequences are SGHDT and YYEEEE. There are 13 residues in the CDR3. CDR3 residues: CASSSFGAWEQFF. The CDR3 DNA follows: TGTGCCAGCAGCTCCTTTGGGGCTTGGGAGCAGTTCTTC. The variable domain in full, completed from reference TRBV5-6 and TRBJ2-1, reads DAGVTQSPTHLIKTRGQQVTLRCSPKSGHDTVSWYQQALGQGPQFIFQYYEEEERQRGNFPDRFSGHQFPNYSSELNVNALLLGDSALYLCASSSFGAWEQFFGPGTRLTVL.

The chain couples TRBV5-1 to TRBJ1-3; D is unresolved. Trimming took off 4 bases at V and 0 bases at J, with 11 bases between the two ends. CDR3 length: 15 residues. Germline V CDR1 and CDR2: SGHRS, YFSETQ. The CDR3 loop is CASSPGPTSGNTIYF. The CDR3 DNA is TGCGCCAGCAGCCCTGGACCGACCTCTGGAAACACCATATATTTT.

The V gene is TRBV30, the J gene TRBJ2-7; no definite D call. The length of the CDR3 is 15 residues. Germline CDR1 is GTSNPN and CDR2 is SVGIG (reference sequence). Trimming left V 0 bases short and J 4 bases short, with 16 bases between. As DNA, the CDR3 is TGTGCCTGGAGTGTACGGACGGGTGTGACGTACGAGCAGTACTTC. It codes for CAWSVRTGVTYEQYF. The full variable domain, in which reference TRBV30 and TRBJ2-7 provide the parts outside the CDR3, is SQTIHQWPATLVQPVGSPLSLECTVEGTSNPNLYWYRQAAGRGLQLLFYSVGIGQISSEVPQNLSASRPQDRQFILSSKKLLLSDSGFYLCAWSVRTGVTYEQYFGPGTRLTVT.

V usage is TRBV6-1 and J usage is TRBJ1-5; possible D gene TRBD1, 5 bases. CDR1 MNHNS and CDR2 SASEGT come from the germline V gene. The CDR3 totals 15 residues. The V and J ends lost 1 base and 0 bases respectively, with 7 bases between them. For the CDR3, the DNA is TGTGCCAGCAGTGAAGGACAGAATAGCAATCAGCCCCAGCATTTT. It specifies CASSEGQNSNQPQHF.

This rearrangement joins TRBV28 to TRBJ2-1, with 7 positions matching TRBD2. This CDR3 contains 12 residues. The germline V gene encodes CDR1 MDHEN and CDR2 SYDVKM. With V trimmed by 5 bases and J by 9 bases, 4 bases remained unmatched. The CDR3 spells CASSRGVGEQFF. CDR3 nucleotide sequence: TGTGCCAGCAGTCGGGGGGTCGGTGAGCAGTTCTTC.

The chain has TRBV6-5 and TRBJ1-4; 9 nucleotides line up with TRBD1. Looked up from germline, CDR1 is MNHEY and CDR2 is SVGAGI. J was trimmed by 4 bases and V by 5 bases; bases with no gene match: 2. This CDR3 comprises 14 residues. CDR3 sequence reads: CASSDRGFNEKLFF. The CDR3 bases are TGTGCCAGCAGTGACAGGGGGTTTAATGAAAAACTGTTTTTT.

V usage is TRBV10-3 and J usage is TRBJ2-1; D possibly corresponds to TRBD2 (6 bases). The V gene lost 8 bases and the J gene lost 8 bases, with 16 bases spanning the gap. The CDR3 length is 13 residues. Germline assignment: CDR1 ENHRY and CDR2 SYGVKD. The CDR3 is CAIRDSPLYEQFF. The CDR3 DNA follows: TGTGCCATCCGGGACTCCCCCCTTTATGAGCAGTTCTTC.

Only one count was recorded for this clone. The chain uses TRBV28 and TRBJ1-5; perhaps TRBD1 as D (5 bases). There are 15 residues in the CDR3. Germline-derived CDR1 and CDR2 are MDHEN and SYDVKM. Trimming took 7 bases from V and 6 from J, leaving 19 bases between them. The CDR3 DNA reads TGTGCCAGCACCTCCATCCAGGGAAGAGGTCAGCCCCAGCATTTT. It encodes CASTSIQGRGQPQHF.

To note about this clone: In this CDR3 the conserved last residue, phenylalanine or tryptophan, is missing, so a read error is likely. The limits of the CDR3 on the DNA are not certain, so only TCRdb's listed CDR3 is given. The rearrangement links TRBV6-4 to TRBJ1-4. The CDR3 spans 16 residues, counting both ends. CDR1 MRHNA and CDR2 SNTAGT come from the germline V gene. This chain's CDR3 is CASRHDSLSGQRSGSE.

The chain joins TRBV18 to TRBJ1-2; no clear D. Between the trimmed V and J ends, which lost 1 base and 8 bases, there was a span of 11 bases. The germline CDR1 and CDR2 sequences are KGHSH and LQKENI. The CDR3 totals 13 residues. CDR3 nucleotide sequence: TGTGCCAGCTCACCACTGAATTCTGTCGGCTACACCTTC. Its translation: CASSPLNSVGYTF.